Listed below are T cell receptor beta chains from one sample, sequenced in a study of OX40 agonist ivuxolimab in advanced cancers. Sequencing was performed with immunoSEQ multiplex PCR; in TCRdb, only in-frame clones are kept and a portion is missing. The table shows roughly 16,000 clones, with 60% to 85% occurring only once. Specimen: CD4+ or CD8+ T cells sorted from blood, collected in a trial of the OX40 agonist ivuxolimab. The source is an adult with an advanced solid tumor such as melanoma, head and neck, liver or kidney cancer. The CDR3 runs from the conserved cysteine through the conserved F or W. The D gene is left open where the match is weak. Only some rows state a clone size, as once, few, many or a class for expanded clones.

J gene	V gene	clone size	D gene	CDR3 protein	CDR3 DNA
TRBJ2-5	TRBV5-6	NA	NA	CASSLGIEETQYF	TGTGCCAGCAGCTTGGGCATAGAGGAGACCCAGTACTTC
TRBJ1-5	TRBV7-2	NA	TRBD1	CASSLGTGSQPQHF	TGTGCCAGCAGCTTAGGGACAGGGAGTCAGCCCCAGCATTTT
TRBJ1-1	TRBV4-1	NA	NA	CASSQGNTEAFF	TGTGCCAGCAGCCAAGGGAACACTGAAGCTTTCTTT
TRBJ2-1	TRBV27	NA	TRBD2	CASSLSSGRHNEQFF	TGTGCCAGCAGTTTATCTAGCGGGAGACACAATGAGCAGTTCTTC
TRBJ2-1	TRBV7-9	NA	TRBD2	CASRSLAGAYNEQFF	TGTGCCAGCAGGTCGCTAGCGGGGGCTTACAATGAGCAGTTCTTC
TRBJ1-1	TRBV9	NA	NA	CASSVGLLNTEAFF	TGTGCCAGCAGCGTAGGACTCTTGAACACTGAAGCTTTCTTT
TRBJ1-4	TRBV6-6	NA	NA	CASSPDRPTNEKLFF	TGTGCCAGCAGTCCCGACAGGCCCACTAATGAAAAACTGTTTTTT
TRBJ1-5	TRBV6-1	NA	NA	CASSEDKGLNQPQHF	TGTGCCAGCAGTGAAGATAAGGGACTCAATCAGCCCCAGCATTTT
TRBJ1-1	TRBV7-2	few	NA	CASSSYPENMNTEAFF	TGTGCCAGCAGCTCCTATCCAGAAAACATGAACACTGAAGCTTTCTTT
TRBJ2-2	TRBV7-6	few	TRBD2	CASSPPLAGGPGELFF	TGTGCCAGCAGCCCCCCCCTAGCGGGGGGCCCCGGGGAGCTGTTTTTT
TRBJ1-6	TRBV4-1	NA	NA	CASSPPGSYNSPLHF	TGCGCCAGCAGCCCTCCGGGTTCCTATAATTCACCCCTCCACTTT
TRBJ2-6	TRBV4-1	NA	NA	CASSQGVGGANVLTF	TGCGCCAGCAGCCAAGGCGTAGGTGGGGCCAACGTCCTGACTTTC
TRBJ2-1	TRBV6-4	few	TRBD2	CASSANSGGANEQFF	TGTGCCAGCAGTGCCAATAGCGGGGGGGCCAATGAGCAGTTCTTC
TRBJ1-1	TRBV7-9	NA	NA	CASSPANMNTEAFF	TGTGCCAGCAGCCCAGCGAACATGAACACTGAAGCTTTCTTT
TRBJ2-7	TRBV4-3	NA	TRBD1	CASSQDSPGGIRNEQYF	TGCGCCAGCAGCCAAGATTCCCCAGGGGGCATCCGAAACGAGCAGTACTTC
TRBJ1-2	TRBV9	NA	NA	CASSVSGSNYGYTF	TGTGCCAGCAGCGTGTCCGGGTCTAACTATGGCTACACCTTC
TRBJ2-7	TRBV7-2	few	TRBD2	CASSPLPAGAGEEQYF	TGTGCCAGCAGCCCGTTGCCAGCGGGAGCCGGGGAAGAGCAGTACTTC
TRBJ2-3	TRBV10-3	few	NA	CAISEPEYPGADTQYF	TGTGCCATCAGTGAGCCAGAGTATCCGGGGGCGGATACGCAGTATTTT
TRBJ2-5	TRBV29-1	NA	NA	CSGRFQETQYF	TGCAGCGGTCGCTTTCAAGAGACCCAGTACTTC
TRBJ2-1	TRBV4-3	NA	NA	CASSLWAGGYNEQFF	TGCGCCAGCAGCCTCTGGGCCGGGGGCTACAATGAGCAGTTCTTC
TRBJ2-7	TRBV4-1	NA	NA	CASSYRDGSYEQYF	TGCGCCAGCAGTTACCGGGACGGCTCCTACGAGCAGTACTTC
TRBJ2-5	TRBV7-2	NA	NA	CASSPYPLEKQETQYF	TGTGCCAGCAGCCCTTACCCCCTGGAAAAGCAAGAGACCCAGTACTTC
TRBJ2-2	TRBV6-6	NA	NA	CASSYSPPNTGELFF	TGTGCCAGCAGTTACTCCCCTCCTAACACCGGGGAGCTGTTTTTT
TRBJ2-1	TRBV11-2	NA	NA	CASSLTPYGSSYNEQFF	TGTGCCAGCAGCTTAACCCCTTACGGGAGCTCCTACAATGAGCAGTTCTTC
TRBJ1-5	TRBV7-9	NA	NA	CASSLSQDLGNQPQHF	TGTGCCAGCAGCTTATCGCAGGATCTCGGCAATCAGCCCCAGCATTTT
TRBJ2-1	TRBV7-9	NA	TRBD2	CASILAGGDYNEQFF	TGTGCCAGCATCCTAGCGGGGGGAGATTACAATGAGCAGTTCTTC
TRBJ2-3	TRBV7-9	NA	NA	CASSFSGDNTDTQYF	TGTGCCAGCAGCTTTAGCGGAGATAACACAGATACGCAGTATTTT
TRBJ2-5	TRBV6-4	NA	TRBD2	CASSYSTSGGETQYF	TGTGCCAGCAGTTACTCGACTAGCGGGGGGGAGACCCAGTACTTC
TRBJ2-7	TRBV27	NA	TRBD2	CASSGTSGTGEQYF	TGTGCCAGCAGTGGGACTAGCGGGACAGGCGAGCAGTACTTC
TRBJ2-1	TRBV25-1	NA	NA	CASSEYAGEQFF	TGTGCCAGCAGTGAATACGCGGGGGAGCAGTTCTTC
TRBJ2-5	TRBV5-1	NA	TRBD1	CASGPTGSQETQYF	TGCGCCAGCGGACCGACAGGGAGCCAAGAGACCCAGTACTTC
TRBJ2-3	TRBV7-9	NA	NA	CASSLAGLPTQYF	TGTGCCAGCAGCTTAGCGGGGCTTCCGACCCAGTATTTT
TRBJ1-2	TRBV28	few	NA	CASSSRGGYTF	TGTGCCAGCAGTTCTAGGGGCGGCTACACCTTC
TRBJ2-6	TRBV6-1	few	NA	CASSEDSSGANVLTF	TGTGCCAGCAGTGAAGACAGCTCTGGGGCCAACGTCCTGACTTTC
TRBJ2-7	TRBV5-6	few	TRBD1	CASSLGTGFYEQYF	TGTGCCAGCAGCCTCGGGACAGGATTCTACGAGCAGTACTTC
TRBJ1-2	TRBV6-5	NA	NA	CASSYEGMSYGYTF	TGTGCCAGCAGTTACGAGGGGATGAGCTATGGCTACACCTTC
TRBJ1-6	TRBV4-3	NA	NA	CASSQDRRGDSPLHF	TGCGCCAGCAGCCAAGATAGGCGGGGGGATTCACCCCTCCACTTT
TRBJ1-1	TRBV5-1	NA	TRBD1	CASSLVGGYTEAFF	TGCGCCAGCAGCTTGGTAGGGGGCTATACTGAAGCTTTCTTT
TRBJ1-1	TRBV12-2	NA	NA	CASRHGPGRGPTLGAGGTEAFF	TGTGCAAGTCGCCATGGGCCGGGGAGGGGCCCCACCTTAGGCGCAGGGGGCACTGAAGCTTTCTTT
TRBJ2-7	TRBV11-2	NA	NA	CASSLAGRTYEQYF	TGTGCCAGCAGCTTAGCGGGCAGGACCTACGAGCAGTACTTC